This record looks at one T cell receptor beta chain sequence and its context. Clinical history as reported by participants underpinned cohort assignment. This sample is part of a study of blood T cell repertoires in COVID-19. Overall study context: Whether acute or convalescent, the COVID-19 samples came from the United States, Italy and Spain. PBMCs, B-cell-depleted T cells, or T cells provided the cDNA or gDNA that made up the material.

Per the authors' pipeline: For nucleated cells, counts were estimated from reference gene primer amplification. The assay was immunoSEQ multiplex PCR, and TCRdb's table has in-frame clones only and misses some. The V and J calls and clone size come from that table; D and trimming were worked out from the DNA. The table lists about 280,000 clones, around 87% of them singletons, with about 1.5% in the top ten. The material sequenced was PBMCs or T cells enriched from blood (not recorded which). The receptor comes from a young woman with acute COVID-19.

CDR3 in amino acids: CASTPHRDYGYTF. CDR3 nucleotides: TGTGCCAGCACCCCCCACAGGGACTATGGCTACACCTTC. This chain connects TRBV28 to TRBJ1-2; a weak D match, TRBD1 (6 bases). The CDR3 spans 13 residues. V was pared by 7 bases and J by 3 bases, with 12 bases between. The germline CDR1 and CDR2 sequences are MDHEN and SYDVKM.